These 18 T cell receptor beta chains share one sample of origin, sequenced in a study of CD8+ T cells in alopecia areata. Described treatment: oral pan-JAK inhibitor, 5-10 mg twice daily. RNA extraction was followed by reverse transcription into cDNA, which acted as the sequencing template. TCRdb's table, derived via immunoSEQ multiplex PCR, lists solely in-frame clones and lacks some. The table records 180,000 or so clones, approximately 50% of them present only once. Material: CD8+ T cells sorted from blood, obtained at week 52, from a patient treated with tofacitinib. These TCRs come from a human donor with alopecia areata.

V usage is TRBV29-1 and J usage is TRBJ2-1; 12 bases align to TRBD2. This CDR3 region has 13 residues. With 4 bases clipped from V and 13 bases from J, the junction kept 8 bases outside the gene matches. Germline assignment: CDR1 SQVTM and CDR2 ANQGSEA. CDR3 in amino acids: CSVVRLAGGEQFF. The CDR3, as DNA: TGCAGCGTTGTACGTCTAGCGGGGGGGGAACAGTTCTTC.

V gene TRBV30 combines with J gene TRBJ1-2; 7 bases fit TRBD1. This CDR3 is built from 14 residues. The V and J ends lost 3 bases and 0 bases, in that order; junction bases with no gene match: 4. Germline CDR1 and CDR2: GTSNPN and SVGIG (reference sequence). The CDR3 sequence: CAWRRDSANYGYTF. For the CDR3, the DNA is TGTGCCTGGAGGCGGGACAGCGCTAACTATGGCTACACCTTC.

V is TRBV16 and J is TRBJ2-7; 7 bases are shared with TRBD1. In germline, CDR1 is KGHSY, CDR2 FQNENV. J gave up 3 bases and V 0 bases, and 11 bases lay outside the gene matches. The CDR3 has 17 amino acids. The CDR3 sequence is CASSQSKGQPRGYEQYF. CDR3 bases: TGTGCCAGCAGCCAATCCAAGGGACAGCCCCGAGGCTACGAGCAGTACTTC.

The chain combines TRBV2 with TRBJ2-3, with no clear D. The V end was cut by 2 bases, the J end by 0 bases, with 12 bases between. The V gene's germline CDR1 is SNHLY and CDR2 FYNNEI. The CDR3 is 16 amino acids. The CDR3, as DNA: TGTGCCAGCAGTGAAACACAATCCGCTAGCACAGATACGCAGTATTTT. Amino acid sequence: CASSETQSASTDTQYF. The variable domain in full, with the rest retrieved from reference TRBV2 and TRBJ2-3, is EPEVTQTPSHQVTQMGQEVILRCVPISNHLYFYWYRQILGQKVEFLVSFYNNEISEKSEIFDDQFSVERPDGSNFTLKIRSTKLEDSAMYFCASSETQSASTDTQYFGPGTRLTVL.

Here the CDR3 DNA reads TGTGCCAGTAACACGGCTAGCTCCTATAATTCACCCCTCCACTTT. Translating it yields CASNTASSYNSPLHF. This chain joins TRBV19 and TRBJ1-6, with D unresolved. V was trimmed by 7 bases and J by 0 bases, leaving 10 bases between them. Germline lookup yields CDR1 LNHDA and CDR2 SQIVND (reference sequence). CDR3 size: 15 residues.

The J gene is TRBJ1-2, the V gene TRBV12-5; tentatively, D is TRBD1 (6 bases). The V gene's germline CDR1 is LGHNT and CDR2 FRNRAP. The CDR3 extends over 13 amino acids. Between the trimmed V and J ends, which lost 2 bases and 6 bases, there was a span of 10 bases. The CDR3 is CASGLSGGHGYTF. CDR3 bases: TGTGCTAGTGGTTTGTCCGGGGGGCATGGCTACACCTTC.

This clone was found a few times. V usage is TRBV30 and J usage is TRBJ1-1; 7 nucleotides agree with TRBD1. Germline V gene data show CDR1 as GTSNPN and CDR2 as SVGIG (reference sequence). J gave up 3 bases and V 3 bases, and 4 bases lay outside the gene matches. The CDR3 extends over 13 amino acids. CDR3 sequence (DNA): TGTGCCTGGAGCCACAGGGGCGACACTGAAGCTTTCTTT. Translating gives CAWSHRGDTEAFF.

This chain connects TRBV29-1 to TRBJ1-2; 7 positions agree with TRBD1. V was clipped by 6 bases and J by 8 bases; unmatched bases: 9. CDR1 and CDR2 from the germline V gene are SQVTM and ANQGSEA. The CDR3 consists of 12 residues. Written as DNA, the CDR3 is TGCAGCGTGGACAGGACAGAGGGCGGCTACACCTTC. Translated: CSVDRTEGGYTF.

CDR3 in amino acids: CASRQGVNQPQHF. In DNA, the CDR3 is TGTGCCAGCAGACAGGGGGTCAATCAGCCCCAGCATTTT. The chain couples TRBV6-5 to TRBJ1-5; 8 positions match TRBD1. This CDR3 is built from 13 residues. V was pared by 6 bases and J by 3 bases, with 1 base of the junction left unmatched. Germline-derived CDR1 and CDR2 are MNHEY and SVGAGI.

The CDR3 nucleotides are TGCGCCATCTCGGACAGGGACTATGGCTACACCTTC. This codes for CAISDRDYGYTF. The chain links TRBV4-1 to TRBJ1-2; 8 nucleotides align to TRBD1. The germline V gene has CDR1 MGHRA and CDR2 YSYEKL. The CDR3 sequence is 12 residues long. V shed 10 bases, J shed 3 bases, and the junction held 4 bases outside the gene matches.

V is TRBV13 and J is TRBJ2-3, with D tentatively TRBD1 (6 bases). This CDR3 is 14 amino acids long. Germline CDR1 PRHDT, CDR2 FYEKMQ (reference sequence). Trimming took off 5 bases at V and 2 bases at J, with 11 bases between the two ends. DNA for the CDR3: TGTGCCAGCAGCCTCCGACAGGCCACAGATACGCAGTATTTT. It is translated as CASSLRQATDTQYF.

CDR3 in amino acids: CASSGAGTENGYTF. CDR3 coding DNA: TGTGCCAGCAGTGGGGCCGGGACAGAAAATGGCTACACCTTC. The chain uses TRBV25-1 and TRBJ1-2; TRBD1 agrees at 7 bases. CDR3 size: 14 residues. The germline CDR1 and CDR2 sequences are MGHDK and SYGVNS. With 4 bases clipped from V and 6 bases from J, the junction kept 8 bases outside the gene matches.

This clone was picked up a small number of times. The CDR3 spells CASSSSKDTQYF. CDR3 in DNA: TGCGCCAGCAGCTCCTCGAAGGATACGCAGTATTTT. This chain joins TRBV5-1 and TRBJ2-3, with D unresolved. The germline gives CDR1 SGHRS, CDR2 YFSETQ. Trimming pared 3 bases from V and 6 bases from J, leaving 8 bases between. The CDR3 has 12 residues. Looking up the rest from reference TRBV5-1 and TRBJ2-3 gives the full variable domain: KAGVTQTPRYLIKTRGQQVTLSCSPISGHRSVSWYQQTPGQGLQFLFEYFSETQRNKGNFPGRFSGRQFSNSRSEMNVSTLELGDSALYLCASSSSKDTQYFGPGTRLTVL.

As concerns this clone: One junction end disagrees with the germline gene, perhaps due to a read error. This sequence joins TRBV30 and TRBJ2-1; D is unclear. The CDR3 covers 10 residues. Germline V gene data show CDR1 as GTSNPN and CDR2 as SVGIG (reference sequence). The CDR3 DNA is TGTGCCTGGGCTTACAATGAGCAGCTCTTC. Translating gives CAWAYNEQLF.

The rearrangement uses TRBV29-1 and TRBJ1-2, with 7 bases that match TRBD1. With V trimmed by 5 bases and J by 4 bases, 4 bases remained unmatched. The germline CDR1 and CDR2 sequences are SQVTM and ANQGSEA. CDR3 size: 12 residues. The chain's CDR3 is CSVIDRVYGYTF. The CDR3 DNA reads as TGCAGCGTTATCGACAGGGTCTATGGCTACACCTTC.

The chain recombines TRBV30 with TRBJ1-4; possible D gene TRBD1, 6 bases. CDR1 is GTSNPN, CDR2 SVGIG, per germline (reference sequence). This CDR3 region has 12 residues. Trimming took off 5 bases at V and 8 bases at J, with 12 bases between the two ends. The CDR3 loop is CAWSGDDEKLFF. The CDR3 DNA follows: TGTGCCTGGTCAGGGGACGACGAAAAACTGTTTTTT.

The chain has TRBV13 and TRBJ1-5; no reliable D call. Germline V gene lookup returns CDR1 PRHDT and CDR2 FYEKMQ (reference sequence). The ends were cut back, 3 bases at V and 1 base at J, with 7 bases in the middle. This CDR3 is built from 14 residues. The CDR3 DNA is TGTGCCAGCAGCTTCGGCGGCAGCAATCAGCCCCAGCATTTT. It is translated as CASSFGGSNQPQHF.

This CDR3 is CASSRLTMNTEAFF. For the CDR3, the DNA is TGTGCCAGCAGCCGCTTGACCATGAACACTGAAGCTTTCTTT. The genes are TRBV27 and TRBJ1-1; D remains ambiguous. The V gene lost 6 bases and the J gene lost 0 bases, with 11 bases spanning the gap. There are 14 residues in the CDR3. The germline gives CDR1 MNHEY, CDR2 SMNVEV (reference sequence).